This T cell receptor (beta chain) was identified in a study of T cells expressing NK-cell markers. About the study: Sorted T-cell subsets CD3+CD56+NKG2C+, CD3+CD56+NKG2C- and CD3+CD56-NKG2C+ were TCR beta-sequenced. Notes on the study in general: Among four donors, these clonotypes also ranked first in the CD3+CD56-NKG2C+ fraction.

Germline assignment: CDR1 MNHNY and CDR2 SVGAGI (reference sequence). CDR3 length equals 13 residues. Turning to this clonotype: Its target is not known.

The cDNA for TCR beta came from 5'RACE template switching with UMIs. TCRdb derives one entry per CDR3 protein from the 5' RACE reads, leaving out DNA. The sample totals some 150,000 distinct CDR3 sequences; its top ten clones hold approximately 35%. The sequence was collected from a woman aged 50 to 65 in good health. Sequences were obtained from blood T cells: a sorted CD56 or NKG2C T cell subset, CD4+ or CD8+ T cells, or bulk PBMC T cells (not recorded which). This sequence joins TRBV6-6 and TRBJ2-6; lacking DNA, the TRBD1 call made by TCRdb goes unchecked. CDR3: CASSSGWANVLTF.